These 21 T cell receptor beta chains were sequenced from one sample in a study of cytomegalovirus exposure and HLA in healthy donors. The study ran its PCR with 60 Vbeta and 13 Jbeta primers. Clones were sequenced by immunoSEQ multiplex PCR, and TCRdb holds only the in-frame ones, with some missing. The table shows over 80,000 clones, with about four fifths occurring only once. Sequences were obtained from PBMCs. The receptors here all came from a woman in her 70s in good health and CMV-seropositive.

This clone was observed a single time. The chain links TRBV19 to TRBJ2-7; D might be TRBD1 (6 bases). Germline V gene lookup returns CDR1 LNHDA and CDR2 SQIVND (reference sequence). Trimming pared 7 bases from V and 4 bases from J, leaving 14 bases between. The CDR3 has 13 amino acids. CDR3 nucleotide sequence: TGTGCCAGTACTACTCAGGGGAATTACGAGCAGTACTTC. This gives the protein CASTTQGNYEQYF.

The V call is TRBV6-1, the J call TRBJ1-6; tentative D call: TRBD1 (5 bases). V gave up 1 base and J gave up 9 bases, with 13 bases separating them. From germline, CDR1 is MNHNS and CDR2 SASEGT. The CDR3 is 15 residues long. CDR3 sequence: CASSEVWAGASPLHF. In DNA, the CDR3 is TGTGCCAGCAGTGAAGTATGGGCTGGGGCTTCACCCCTCCACTTT.

CDR3 coding DNA: TGTGCCAGCAGTGACTTGGAGGGTAAAGGGTATTCACCCCTCCACTTT. It specifies CASSDLEGKGYSPLHF. The chain employs TRBV6-1 and TRBJ1-6; D not resolved. This CDR3 spans 16 amino acids. Germline V CDR1 and CDR2: MNHNS, SASEGT. Deletions cut 3 bases from V and 8 bases from J, with 17 bases between.

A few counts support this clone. CDR3 amino acids: CASTYRGIDTEAFF. CDR3 DNA: TGTGCCAGCACCTACAGGGGAATTGACACTGAAGCTTTCTTT. The J gene is TRBJ1-1, the V gene TRBV6-6; 7 bases line up with TRBD1. Germline V gene data show CDR1 as MNHNY and CDR2 as SVGAGI (reference sequence). The CDR3 is 14 amino acids. The V gene end was trimmed by 7 bases and the J gene end by 3 bases; junction bases not matched to a gene: 8.

The CDR3: CASSAYQGHTQYF. The DNA of the CDR3 is TGTGCCAGCAGCGCATATCAGGGGCATACGCAGTATTTT. The chain combines TRBV9 with TRBJ2-3, with a weak D call TRBD1 (6 bases). This CDR3 has 13 residues. Trimming left V 3 bases short and J 7 bases short, with 12 bases between. Germline V gene data show CDR1 as SGDLS and CDR2 as YYNGEE.

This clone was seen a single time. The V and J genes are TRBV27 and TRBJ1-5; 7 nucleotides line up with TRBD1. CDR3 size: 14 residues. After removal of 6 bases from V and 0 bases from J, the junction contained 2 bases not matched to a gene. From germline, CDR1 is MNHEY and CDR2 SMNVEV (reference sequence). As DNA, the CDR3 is TGTGCCAGCAGGACAGGGTATAGCAATCAGCCCCAGCATTTT. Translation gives CASRTGYSNQPQHF.

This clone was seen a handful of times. CDR3 in amino acids: CASSQESSGGSTDTQYF. The CDR3 nucleotides are TGTGCCAGCAGCCAAGAGTCTAGCGGGGGGAGCACAGATACGCAGTATTTT. The chain combines TRBV4-2 with TRBJ2-3; 11 bases align to TRBD2. The CDR3 covers 17 residues. V shed 0 bases and J 0 bases; nucleotides not matched to a gene: 2. In germline, CDR1 is LGHNA, CDR2 YNFKEQ.

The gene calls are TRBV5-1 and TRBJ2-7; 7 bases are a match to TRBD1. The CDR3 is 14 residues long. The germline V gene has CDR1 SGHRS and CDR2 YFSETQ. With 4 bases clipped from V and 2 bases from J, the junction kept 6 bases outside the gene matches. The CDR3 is CASSHGQVTYEQYF. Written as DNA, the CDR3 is TGCGCCAGCAGCCATGGACAGGTGACCTACGAGCAGTACTTC.

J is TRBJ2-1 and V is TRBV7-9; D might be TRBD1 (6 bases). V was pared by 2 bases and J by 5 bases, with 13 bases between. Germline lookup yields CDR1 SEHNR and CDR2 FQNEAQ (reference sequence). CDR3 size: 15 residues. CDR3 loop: CASSLSWDTNNEQFF. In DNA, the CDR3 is TGTGCCAGCAGCTTAAGTTGGGACACTAACAATGAGCAGTTCTTC. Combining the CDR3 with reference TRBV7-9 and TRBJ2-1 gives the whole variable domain DTGVSQNPRHKITKRGQNVTFRCDPISEHNRLYWYRQTLGQGPEFLTYFQNEAQLEKSRLLSDRFSAERPKGSFSTLEIQRTEQGDSAMYLCASSLSWDTNNEQFFGPGTRLTVL.

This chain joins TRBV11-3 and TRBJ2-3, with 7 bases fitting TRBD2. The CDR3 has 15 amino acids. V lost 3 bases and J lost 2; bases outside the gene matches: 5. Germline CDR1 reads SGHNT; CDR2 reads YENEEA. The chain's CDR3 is CASSLTSQFTDTQYF. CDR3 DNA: TGTGCCAGCAGCTTGACTAGCCAGTTCACAGATACGCAGTATTTT.

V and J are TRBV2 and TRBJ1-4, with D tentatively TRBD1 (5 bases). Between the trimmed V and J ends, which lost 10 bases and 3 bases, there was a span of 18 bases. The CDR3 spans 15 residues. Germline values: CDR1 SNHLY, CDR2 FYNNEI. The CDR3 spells CATQGGDGANEKLFF. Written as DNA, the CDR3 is TGTGCCACCCAGGGAGGAGATGGGGCTAATGAAAAACTGTTTTTT.

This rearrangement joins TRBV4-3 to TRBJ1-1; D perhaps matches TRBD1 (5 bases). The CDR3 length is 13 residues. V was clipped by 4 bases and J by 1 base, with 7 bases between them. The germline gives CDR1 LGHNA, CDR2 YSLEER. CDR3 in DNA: TGCGCCAGCAGCCTGACAGAGAACACTGAAGCTTTCTTT. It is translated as CASSLTENTEAFF.

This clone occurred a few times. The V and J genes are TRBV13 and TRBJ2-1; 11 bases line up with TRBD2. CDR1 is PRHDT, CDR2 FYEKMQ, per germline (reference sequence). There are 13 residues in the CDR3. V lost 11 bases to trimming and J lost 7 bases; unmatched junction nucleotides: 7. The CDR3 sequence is CAVWTSGQNEQFF. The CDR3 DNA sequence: TGTGCCGTGTGGACTAGCGGGCAGAATGAGCAGTTCTTC. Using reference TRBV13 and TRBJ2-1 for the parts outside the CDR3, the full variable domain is AAGVIQSPRHLIKEKRETATLKCYPIPRHDTVYWYQQGPGQDPQFLISFYEKMQSDKGSIPDRFSAQQFSDYHSELNMSSLELGDSALYFCAVWTSGQNEQFFGPGTRLTVL.

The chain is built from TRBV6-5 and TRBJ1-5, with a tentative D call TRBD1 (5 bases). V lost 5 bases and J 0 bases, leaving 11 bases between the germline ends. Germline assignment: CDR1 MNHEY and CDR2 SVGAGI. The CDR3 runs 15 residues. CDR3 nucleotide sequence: TGTGCCAGCAGTATGACAGCCCCTAGCAATCAGCCCCAGCATTTT. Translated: CASSMTAPSNQPQHF.

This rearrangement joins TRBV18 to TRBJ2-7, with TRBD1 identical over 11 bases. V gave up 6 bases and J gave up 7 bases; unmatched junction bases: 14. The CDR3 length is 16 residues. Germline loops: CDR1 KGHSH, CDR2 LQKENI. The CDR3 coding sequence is TGTGCCAGCTCGCCAAGTCTCGGACAGGGGGCGAGGGAGCAGTACTTC. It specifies CASSPSLGQGAREQYF.

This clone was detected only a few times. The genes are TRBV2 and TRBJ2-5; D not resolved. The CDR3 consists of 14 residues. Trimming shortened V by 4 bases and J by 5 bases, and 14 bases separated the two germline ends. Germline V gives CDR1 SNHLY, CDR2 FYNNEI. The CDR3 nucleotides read TGTGCCAGCAGTGTTATTCCCAATGCGGAGACCCAGTACTTC. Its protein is CASSVIPNAETQYF.

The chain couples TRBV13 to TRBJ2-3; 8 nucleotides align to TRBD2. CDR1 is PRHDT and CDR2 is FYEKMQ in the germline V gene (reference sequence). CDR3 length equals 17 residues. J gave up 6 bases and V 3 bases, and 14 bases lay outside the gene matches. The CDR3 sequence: CASSFTPERGNRDTQYF. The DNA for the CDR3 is TGTGCCAGCAGCTTCACGCCTGAGCGGGGGAATCGGGATACGCAGTATTTT. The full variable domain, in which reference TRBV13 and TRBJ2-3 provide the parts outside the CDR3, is AAGVIQSPRHLIKEKRETATLKCYPIPRHDTVYWYQQGPGQDPQFLISFYEKMQSDKGSIPDRFSAQQFSDYHSELNMSSLELGDSALYFCASSFTPERGNRDTQYFGPGTRLTVL.

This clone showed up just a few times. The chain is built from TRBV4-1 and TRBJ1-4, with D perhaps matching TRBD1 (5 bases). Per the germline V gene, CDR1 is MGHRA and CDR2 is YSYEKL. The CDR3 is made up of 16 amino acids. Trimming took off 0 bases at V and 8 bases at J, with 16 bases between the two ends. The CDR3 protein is CASSQDWGDAREKLFF. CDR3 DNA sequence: TGCGCCAGCAGCCAAGATTGGGGGGACGCTCGCGAAAAACTGTTTTTT.

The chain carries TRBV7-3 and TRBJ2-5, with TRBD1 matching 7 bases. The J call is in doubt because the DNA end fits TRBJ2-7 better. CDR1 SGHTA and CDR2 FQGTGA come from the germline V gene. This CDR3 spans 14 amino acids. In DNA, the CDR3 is TGTGCCAGCAGCCTTGACAGGGATAGCTACGAGCAGTACTTC. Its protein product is CASSLDRDSYEQYF.

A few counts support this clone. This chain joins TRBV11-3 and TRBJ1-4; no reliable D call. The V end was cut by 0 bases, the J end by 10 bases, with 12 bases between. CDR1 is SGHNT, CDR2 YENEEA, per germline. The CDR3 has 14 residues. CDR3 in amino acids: CASSLDRWGGKLFF. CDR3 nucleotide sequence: TGTGCCAGCAGCTTAGATCGTTGGGGAGGAAAACTGTTTTTT.

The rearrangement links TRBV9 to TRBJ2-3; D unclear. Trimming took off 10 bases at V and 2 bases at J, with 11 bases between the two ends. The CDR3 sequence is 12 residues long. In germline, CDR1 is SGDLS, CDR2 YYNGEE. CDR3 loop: CASNIDTDTQYF. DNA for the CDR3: TGTGCCTCAAACATTGACACAGATACGCAGTATTTT.